The table lists the clone carrying this T cell receptor beta chain with many counts. Its antigen is unidentified. The time point: pre-sensitization, week 0. Sample treatment: therapeutic diphenylcyclopropenone sensitization with weekly scalp DPC. This entry is derived from a study of human T cells and chemical hapten exposure. Whole-study findings and limits: Relative to control repertoires, expanded TCRs gave rise to significantly more large CDR3 similarity clusters. It should be noted that donors had alopecia, so their immune response may differ from healthy people's.

V shed 3 bases and J shed 0 bases, with 7 bases lying between them. This CDR3 is built from 14 residues. One entry per CDR3 protein, called by TCRdb with MiXCR from the RACE reads. The table shows roughly 38,000 distinct CDR3 sequences, with about 7.6% occurring only once. The chain combines TRBV12-3 or TRBV12-4 with TRBJ2-3; D is unclear. The specimen was whole blood, collected in connection with sensitization to the hapten diphenylcyclopropenone (DPC). The receptor was derived from a woman aged 45 to 65 with alopecia areata. Some clones in this sample may be carry-over from other donors' samples. CDR3 protein: CASSFVASTDTQYF. CDR3 sequence (DNA): TGTGCCAGCAGTTTTGTTGCCAGCACAGATACGCAGTATTTT.